This is a list of T cell receptor beta chains from one sample in a study of cytotoxic CD8 clonotypes in ibrutinib-treated CLL. Generated by immunoSEQ multiplex PCR, the TCRdb table keeps only in-frame clones and is missing some. The sample includes around 310,000 clones, about 77% of them seen just once. This specimen consisted of PBMCs, obtained before ibrutinib treatment. These receptors all stem from a human donor with chronic lymphocytic leukemia. CDR3s include the opening cysteine and the closing phenylalanine or tryptophan. Each record gives: V gene, D gene, J gene, CDR3 protein. A D gene is named only where the DNA matches it firmly.

V gene: TRBV28
D gene: TRBD2
J gene: TRBJ2-1
CDR3 protein: CASSPTSGGWGEQFF

V gene: TRBV4-3
D gene: NA
J gene: TRBJ1-2
CDR3 protein: CASSQPNPGSGYTF

V gene: TRBV18
D gene: NA
J gene: TRBJ1-5
CDR3 protein: CASSPDRQPQHF

V gene: TRBV7-9
D gene: TRBD2
J gene: TRBJ2-1
CDR3 protein: CASSRGLAASYNEQFF

V gene: TRBV18
D gene: NA
J gene: TRBJ2-4
CDR3 protein: CASSPKKDIQYF

V gene: TRBV30
D gene: TRBD2
J gene: TRBJ2-7
CDR3 protein: CAWRPYGGLGAYEQYF

V gene: TRBV19
D gene: NA
J gene: TRBJ2-3
CDR3 protein: CASSILALADTQYF

V gene: TRBV5-6
D gene: NA
J gene: TRBJ2-7
CDR3 protein: CASSSGGEQYF

V gene: TRBV19
D gene: TRBD2
J gene: TRBJ2-3
CDR3 protein: CASNRGRASMGTDTQYF

V gene: TRBV30
D gene: TRBD2
J gene: TRBJ2-1
CDR3 protein: CAWTGLAGVQQFF

V gene: TRBV4-3
D gene: TRBD1
J gene: TRBJ1-3
CDR3 protein: CASSPTGGSGNTIYF

V gene: TRBV9
D gene: NA
J gene: TRBJ2-5
CDR3 protein: CASSVGEETQYF

V gene: TRBV15
D gene: NA
J gene: TRBJ1-5
CDR3 protein: CATSRVAGGQPQHF

V gene: TRBV25-1
D gene: TRBD1
J gene: TRBJ2-1
CDR3 protein: CASSELRTGSSYNEQFF

V gene: TRBV6-5
D gene: NA
J gene: TRBJ2-2
CDR3 protein: CASSARRAGELFF

V gene: TRBV28
D gene: NA
J gene: TRBJ2-7
CDR3 protein: CASSSSVLQEQYF

V gene: TRBV20-1
D gene: NA
J gene: TRBJ2-1
CDR3 protein: CSASSRNEQFF

V gene: TRBV15
D gene: NA
J gene: TRBJ2-7
CDR3 protein: CATSIGRSYEQYF

V gene: TRBV19
D gene: TRBD2
J gene: TRBJ2-1
CDR3 protein: CASSHSGSGWYNEQFF

V gene: TRBV10-3
D gene: NA
J gene: TRBJ2-7
CDR3 protein: CAITPGRSSYEQYF

V gene: TRBV6-1
D gene: NA
J gene: TRBJ2-7
CDR3 protein: CASSDTGRGYEQYF

V gene: TRBV6-5
D gene: TRBD1
J gene: TRBJ2-7
CDR3 protein: CASRSPGQSSYEQYF

V gene: TRBV6-4
D gene: TRBD1
J gene: TRBJ2-3
CDR3 protein: CASSTRTGTDTQYF

V gene: TRBV11-2
D gene: TRBD2
J gene: TRBJ2-7
CDR3 protein: CASSPRDYSYEQYF

V gene: TRBV6-1
D gene: NA
J gene: TRBJ2-3
CDR3 protein: CASREGFGDTQYF

V gene: TRBV28
D gene: NA
J gene: TRBJ2-1
CDR3 protein: CASRAAGVFYNEQFF